What follows describes a single T cell receptor beta chain. A multiplex PCR was run with 60 Vbeta primers and 13 Jbeta primers. The repertoire was sequenced with immunoSEQ multiplex PCR; TCRdb's copy has only in-frame clones and lacks some. The sample yields 45,000 to 60,000 clones, of which the top ten take up approximately 2.4%. These data originate in a study of cytomegalovirus exposure and HLA in healthy donors. Germline V gene data show CDR1 as MNHEY and CDR2 as SVGAGI. The CDR3 has 15 amino acids. After removal of 4 bases from V and 5 bases from J, the junction contained 5 bases not matched to a gene.

The chain uses TRBV6-5 and TRBJ2-3, with TRBD2 identical over 11 bases. The sequence was collected from a female donor in good health and CMV-seronegative. The material sequenced was PBMCs. The CDR3 is CASSLLAGEGDTQYF. The CDR3, as DNA: TGTGCCAGCAGTTTACTAGCGGGAGAAGGAGATACGCAGTATTTT.